Here is one T cell receptor beta chain with its context. Its matching antigen is unknown. Measured with immunoSEQ multiplex PCR; TCRdb has only the in-frame clones, and not every one. Here the sample spans 90,000 to 120,000 clones, under 95% being singletons. The germline gives CDR1 SNHLY, CDR2 FYNNEI. Trimming left V 7 bases short and J 6 bases short, with 16 bases between. The CDR3 runs 15 residues. The data derive from a study of T cell responses to AZD1222 COVID-19 vaccine. Overall study results and limits: Females outnumbered males among donors, who were mostly white British; clonal diversity was possibly underestimated. Only a handful of AZD1222 recipients, five to seven in all, had baseline seropositivity. Following two doses of AZD1222, Spike-specific TCR breadth and depth rose.

The clonotype originates from an adult who received the AZD1222 COVID-19 vaccine. This chain joins TRBV2 and TRBJ1-6; no clear D. Sequences were derived from peripheral blood, sampled 28 days after the second AZD1222 dose. This CDR3 is CASILDTPSNSPLHF. The CDR3 DNA is TGTGCCAGCATCCTTGACACTCCATCTAATTCACCCCTCCACTTT.